This T cell receptor (beta chain) is drawn from a study of cytomegalovirus exposure and HLA in healthy donors. Trimming at V came to 6 bases and at J to 0 bases, leaving 5 bases not matched to a gene. The germline V gene has CDR1 MDHEN and CDR2 SYDVKM. The CDR3 has 15 residues. In the case of this clone: What it recognizes is unknown.

The PCR made use of 60 Vbeta and 13 Jbeta primers. The protocol was immunoSEQ multiplex PCR, while the TCRdb copy is restricted to in-frame clones and leaves out a portion. Among some 200,000 clones, 79% were seen once, and the ten largest hold about 2.5%. Study conclusions and caveats: The CMV antigen specificity of a few CMV-associated chains was confirmed through in vitro analysis.

The sample comprised PBMCs. The receptor was derived from a woman between 45 and 60 years old in good health and CMV-seronegative. The J gene is TRBJ2-7, the V gene TRBV28, with 10 positions matching TRBD1. CDR3 in amino acids: CASSPGTGVSYEQYF. CDR3 bases: TGTGCCAGCAGCCCCGGGACAGGGGTCTCCTACGAGCAGTACTTC.